This T cell receptor beta chain was observed in a study of T cells in Graves' hyperthyroidism and ophthalmopathy (dated by TCRdb to about 2019). Study-level background: Peripheral blood was sampled at the time of initial diagnosis, prior to any treatment. To identify TCR V-J signatures that set the groups apart, the researchers used a discovery cohort of 90 to 100 patients, made up of 40 to 45 with Graves' ophthalmopathy and 57 with stable Graves' hyperthyroidism. Once sampling was done, hyperthyroidism patients were given methimazole at a starting dose of 30 mg daily, whereas ophthalmopathy patients were given high-dose intravenous methylprednisolone. Prospective prediction of ophthalmopathy was tested in an independent validation cohort of about 19 hyperthyroidism patients and some 17 patients who later progressed to ophthalmopathy. The paper describes TCR Vbeta CDR3 sequencing of 135 peripheral blood samples, made up of some 42 ophthalmopathy patients, around 78 hyperthyroidism patients and some 17 progressor patients. In roughly six Graves' hyperthyroidism patients, the study also compared T-cell repertoires from thyroid tissue with T-cell repertoires from blood. The roughly 90 discovery patients were divided at random into training and test sets in a 7:3 ratio.

The TCR beta CDR3 regions were amplified from RNA transcripts. The TCR CDR3 was subjected to a first round of RT-PCR using the HTBI primer set and the Qiagen OneStep RT-PCR kit. A second multiplex PCR round built the libraries, followed by size selection and purification. Paired-end sequencing of the libraries was performed with 100 bp reads on an Illumina HiSeq2000. The study's processing was this. Raw data were processed with SOAPnuke, discarding reads with adapters, uncalled bases, mean Phred below 15, or no exact constant-primer or identifier match. High-quality paired reads were merged using COPE v1.2.5, and each unique nucleotide sequence was defined as a clonotype. MiTCR v1.1 was used to align clonotypes to the IMGT TRBV, TRBD and TRBJ reference segments. The analysis was restricted to V-J combinations with a frequency above 0.0001, which together covered 99.2% of the repertoires. The TCS score was defined as the ratio of F50 (clonal expansion) to E x V (chaos), calculated using BLOSUM62-based TCRdist between CDR3 peptides within each V-J. Welch's t-statistics and random forest reduced around 550 V-J features to 10 to 15, which were used in a naive Bayes classifier (R e1071). TCRdb handled the public reads itself, with Q25 trimming in fastp and clone calling in MiXCR, and kept productive beta chains. Every distinct CDR3 protein forms one entry, paired with its most common genes and DNA. It is TCRdb's table, rather than the study itself, that gives the V and J calls and clone size. Counted in this sample were 390,000 or so distinct CDR3 sequences; roughly 14% of them appeared once. The ten largest clones represent under 15% of the sample.

What the work shows at the level of the full study, not this receptor alone: A model built on a 13 V-J signature distinguished ophthalmopathy from stable hyperthyroidism, reaching around 88% sensitivity and around 81% specificity in cross-validation and 80%/75% in testing. Sample size was not statistically predetermined, and investigators were not blinded to group allocation. In validation, the model predicted progression to ophthalmopathy with over 60% sensitivity and about 73% specificity, a median of about 6 months before onset. Most expanded thyroid clonotypes (frequency above 0.001) were also detected in blood, suggesting blood repertoires may reflect thyroid immune responses.

This clonotype was picked up one time. There is no known antigen for this receptor. A much larger clone sits a single nucleotide away, making a read error possible. Ophthalmopathy patients had moderately to severely active disease, Clinical Activity Score of at least 3, NOSPECS grade of at least 4, and duration under 3 months. The study excluded patients with uncontrolled infections, other autoimmune diseases, pregnancy or lactation. Diagnoses relied on clinical symptoms, serum thyroxine and TRAb, thyroid ultrasound and orbital computed tomography. PBMCs were isolated from roughly 10 ml of fresh peripheral blood by Ficoll-Paque density gradient centrifugation. Total RNA was extracted using Trizol reagent, and RNA quality was assessed on an Agilent 2100 Bioanalyzer. According to the germline V gene, CDR1 reads SQVTM and CDR2 reads ANQGSEA. V loses 4 bases, J loses 10 bases, and the germline ends lie 13 bases apart. Its CDR3 holds 11 amino acids, cysteine through phenylalanine. CDR3 DNA is the only sequence kept; it has 33 bases, read in frame from the first base.

This sequence originates from a young man with Graves' ophthalmopathy. The sequence joins TRBV29-1 to TRBJ2-5; the best D guess is TRBD1, with 6 bases matching. Material for sequencing was blood. In nucleotides, the sequence is TGCAGCGTTGGTTTCCAGGGGTTCCAGTACTTC. Its protein is CSVGFQGFQYF.